This T cell receptor (beta chain) was obtained from a study of cytomegalovirus exposure and HLA in healthy donors. The PCR contained 60 Vbeta and 13 Jbeta primers. Measured with immunoSEQ multiplex PCR; TCRdb has only the in-frame clones, and not every one. The data hold just over 200,000 clones, with more than 65% observed a single time. The germline V gene encodes CDR1 ENHRY and CDR2 SYGVKD. This CDR3 contains 13 residues. Trimming took 6 bases from V and 6 from J; bases not matched to a gene: 2. The genes are TRBV10-3 and TRBJ2-2; 9 positions agree with TRBD1. Sequencing was performed on PBMCs. The receptor's source is a middle-aged man in good health and CMV-seronegative. The CDR3 coding sequence is TGTGCCATCAGCGGACAGGGGTCCGGGGAGCTGTTTTTT. The encoded protein is CAISGQGSGELFF.